A single sample is the source of the 9 T cell receptor beta chains below, sequenced in a study of blood T cells in healthy people across ages. Sample-barcoded 5' priming and a J-beta primer mix drove a second PCR of roughly 6 to 12 cycles. In TCRdb, the 5' RACE reads were re-called with MiXCR into one record per CDR3 protein. The table records about 1.4 million distinct CDR3 sequences, around 59% of them present only once. Source material: blood. These receptors came from a man younger than 30 in good health.

This clonotype was observed a few times. CDR3 bases: TGCGCCAGCAGCCAAGAGAGGGGGACAGAAGGTCAGCCCCAGCATTTT. Translation: CASSQERGTEGQPQHF. The chain is built from TRBV4-3 and TRBJ1-5; 7 bases match TRBD1. The J segment lost 6 bases and the V segment lost 0 bases, leaving 8 bases of the junction unmatched. CDR1 LGHNA and CDR2 YSLEER come from the germline V gene. The CDR3 covers 16 residues.

V gene TRBV27 combines with J gene TRBJ2-1; maybe TRBD1 (6 bases). V was cut by 2 bases and J by 13 bases, with 27 bases left in between. Germline CDR1 and CDR2: MNHEY and SMNVEV (reference sequence). The CDR3 extends over 17 amino acids. The CDR3 DNA follows: TGTGCCAGCAGTTTAAGCGCCGGGACACAGCTCTATGTAGGCCAGTTCTTC. Translated: CASSLSAGTQLYVGQFF.

This rearrangement joins TRBV7-8 to TRBJ1-2, with a weak D call TRBD1 (5 bases). The CDR3 runs to 15 residues. V lost 4 bases to trimming and J lost 8 bases, with 20 bases between them. Germline V gene data show CDR1 as SGHVS and CDR2 as FQNEAQ. DNA of the CDR3: TGTGCCAGCAGCTCTAGACGGGGACCGCCTGGGGGCTACACCTTC. It translates to CASSSRRGPPGGYTF.

The rearrangement joins TRBV29-1 to TRBJ2-1, with 9 bases identical to TRBD2. CDR1 and CDR2 (germline): SQVTM, ANQGSEA. CDR3 length equals 17 residues. The trim removed 2 bases at V and 8 bases at J, leaving 16 bases unmatched. The CDR3, as DNA: TGCAGCGTTGAACTCGCGGGAGGGCCGGACTATGGGGATGAGCAGTTCTTC. Amino acid sequence: CSVELAGGPDYGDEQFF.

The chain has TRBV20-1 and TRBJ2-7, with D perhaps matching TRBD1 (7 bases). The V end lost 6 bases, the J end lost 5 bases, and 29 bases lay between the germline ends. Germline assignment: CDR1 DFQATT and CDR2 SNEGSKA (reference sequence). CDR3 length equals 17 residues. The CDR3 DNA reads as TGCAGTGCCCAGGGGGATGGCAGCGGACTACCTAGGAACGAGCAGTACTTC. Its protein is CSAQGDGSGLPRNEQYF.

This chain's CDR3 is CSISGGSWFGKNIQYF. CDR3 in DNA: TGCAGCATTAGCGGGGGTTCCTGGTTTGGCAAAAACATTCAGTACTTC. The gene calls are TRBV29-1 and TRBJ2-4, with 9 bases lining up with TRBD2. The germline V gene encodes CDR1 SQVTM and CDR2 ANQGSEA. The CDR3 contains 16 residues. With V trimmed by 8 bases and J by 3 bases, 14 bases remained unmatched.

This clonotype was observed a few times. In DNA, the CDR3 is TGTGCCAGCAACCGTGGGGGGAGCTCCTACGAGCAGTACTTC. As protein: CASNRGGSSYEQYF. V is TRBV25-1 and J is TRBJ2-7, with D perhaps matching TRBD2 (6 bases). CDR1 MGHDK and CDR2 SYGVNS come from the germline V gene. The length of the CDR3 is 14 residues. V shed 7 bases and J shed 0 bases, with 13 bases lying between them.

The table lists this clonotype with a count of one. CDR3 in DNA: TGCGCCAGCAGCCAGCCGACCGGGACAGGGGTCTACGAGCAGTACTTC. Its protein is CASSQPTGTGVYEQYF. V gene TRBV5-1 combines with J gene TRBJ2-7; 10 bases align to TRBD1. Germline CDR1 reads SGHRS; CDR2 reads YFSETQ. The CDR3 contains 16 residues. The trim removed 4 bases at V and 3 bases at J, leaving 10 bases unmatched. The full variable domain, its missing parts supplied by reference TRBV5-1 and TRBJ2-7, is KAGVTQTPRYLIKTRGQQVTLSCSPISGHRSVSWYQQTPGQGLQFLFEYFSETQRNKGNFPGRFSGRQFSNSRSEMNVSTLELGDSALYLCASSQPTGTGVYEQYFGPGTRLTVT.

This clonotype was detected a few times. The chain links TRBV12-3 or TRBV12-4 to TRBJ2-5; D may be TRBD1 or TRBD2 (5 bases each). The CDR3 runs 17 residues. Trimming pared 3 bases from V and 2 bases from J, leaving 19 bases between. CDR3 residues: CASSLIISGRKQETQYF. In DNA, the CDR3 is TGTGCCAGCAGTTTGATCATCTCGGGACGGAAACAAGAGACCCAGTACTTC.